The 28 T cell receptor beta chains below were found in one sample sequenced in a study of blood T cell repertoires in COVID-19. The data were produced by immunoSEQ multiplex PCR, yet TCRdb's version contains in-frame clones alone and is incomplete. This sample has 300,000 to 350,000 clones, with roughly 86% found just once. Sequencing used peripheral blood. The receptor set was obtained from a man aged 30 to 45 with COVID-19, enrolled during active disease.

The chain joins TRBV19 to TRBJ2-5; tentative D call: TRBD2 (5 bases). V was pared by 4 bases and J by 6 bases, with 21 bases between. Germline-derived CDR1 and CDR2 are LNHDA and SQIVND (reference sequence). The CDR3 extends over 16 amino acids. CDR3 loop: CASSSMDFERVKTQYF. The CDR3, as DNA: TGTGCCAGTAGTAGCATGGATTTCGAGAGGGTGAAGACCCAGTACTTC.

The chain carries TRBV12-3 or TRBV12-4 and TRBJ2-5; 7 nucleotides match TRBD2. The CDR3 totals 13 residues. With V trimmed by 5 bases and J by 5 bases, 5 bases remained unmatched. CDR3 in DNA: TGTGCCAGCAGTAGGACTAGGCCTGAGACCCAGTACTTC. This translates into CASSRTRPETQYF.

The J gene is TRBJ1-5, the V gene TRBV10-3; tentative D call: TRBD1 (6 bases). This CDR3 comprises 15 residues. The V end lost 3 bases, the J end lost 1 base, and 10 bases lay between the germline ends. Germline CDR1 is ENHRY and CDR2 is SYGVKD. CDR3 amino acids: CAISDPDRSNQPQHF. The CDR3 DNA reads TGTGCCATCAGTGACCCCGACAGGAGCAATCAGCCCCAGCATTTT.

This clone was counted once. The gene calls are TRBV2 and TRBJ2-3, with 12 bases fitting TRBD1. With V trimmed by 8 bases and J by 1 base, 13 bases remained unmatched. Germline-derived CDR1 and CDR2 are SNHLY and FYNNEI. This CDR3 region has 18 residues. The CDR3 DNA reads TGTGCCAGCCGGCGAGAGGGACAGGGGGCTTTCCGCACAGATACGCAGTATTTT. Translating it yields CASRREGQGAFRTDTQYF.

This clone was found a few times. The genes are TRBV28 and TRBJ1-5, with 7 bases fitting TRBD1. Germline CDR1 and CDR2: MDHEN and SYDVKM. The CDR3 is made up of 16 amino acids. J gave up 3 bases and V 5 bases, and 10 bases lay outside the gene matches. The CDR3 region is CASSPTTGANNQPQHF. The CDR3 bases are TGTGCCAGCAGTCCAACAACAGGGGCGAACAATCAGCCCCAGCATTTT.

Note on this clone: At one end, the junction sequence differs from germline, possibly due to a read error. The chain links TRBV24-1 to TRBJ1-5, with a possible D match to TRBD1 (6 bases). From germline, CDR1 is KGHDR and CDR2 SFDVKD. The CDR3 extends over 14 amino acids. The CDR3 region has the DNA TGTGCCACCAGTGAGACAGGCCTCAATCGGCCCCAGCATTTT. Its translation is CATSETGLNRPQHF.

The rearrangement uses TRBV11-2 and TRBJ1-3; D is unresolved. V was trimmed by 1 base and J by 4 bases, leaving 8 bases between them. Germline CDR1 reads SGHAT; CDR2 reads FQNNGV. The CDR3 has 14 residues. The CDR3: CASSLAGIGNTIYF. CDR3 nucleotides: TGTGCCAGCAGCTTAGCGGGGATCGGAAACACCATATATTTT. Full variable domain (missing parts from reference TRBV11-2 and TRBJ1-3): EAGVAQSPRYKIIEKRQSVAFWCNPISGHATLYWYQQILGQGPKLLIQFQNNGVVDDSQLPKDRFSAERLKGVDSTLKIQPAKLEDSAVYLCASSLAGIGNTIYFGEGSWLTVV.

The chain employs TRBV28 and TRBJ2-7, with 10 bases matching TRBD2. This CDR3 region has 14 residues. The V and J ends lost 6 bases and 4 bases, in that order; junction bases with no gene match: 6. Germline V gene data show CDR1 as MDHEN and CDR2 as SYDVKM. Written as DNA, the CDR3 is TGTGCCAGCAGCCCCCTAGCGGGAGTTTACGAGCAGTACTTC. Residues: CASSPLAGVYEQYF.

The chain uses TRBV6-4 and TRBJ2-3, with TRBD2 identical over 8 bases. The CDR3 runs 16 residues. Germline CDR1 and CDR2: MRHNA and SNTAGT. Trimming at V came to 2 bases and at J to 3 bases, leaving 7 bases not matched to a gene. The DNA of the CDR3 is TGTGCCAGCAGTGACGGTCGGGGGGGCCAGACAGATACGCAGTATTTT. Its protein is CASSDGRGGQTDTQYF.

This chain connects TRBV7-3 to TRBJ2-1; 10 bases line up with TRBD2. This CDR3 region has 15 residues. The J segment lost 8 bases and the V segment lost 4 bases, leaving 8 bases of the junction unmatched. Looked up from germline, CDR1 is SGHTA and CDR2 is FQGTGA. CDR3 sequence: CASSYLAGAGYEQFF. In nucleotides, the CDR3 is TGTGCCAGCAGCTACCTAGCGGGGGCAGGGTATGAGCAGTTCTTC. Full variable domain (rest looked up from reference TRBV7-3 and TRBJ2-1): GAGVSQTPSNKVTEKGKYVELRCDPISGHTALYWYRQSLGQGPEFLIYFQGTGAADDSGLPNDRFFAVRPEGSVSTLKIQRTERGDSAVYLCASSYLAGAGYEQFFGPGTRLTVL.

For the CDR3, the DNA is TGTGCCAGCAGCTTAGGGGCGTGGAAAAATGAAAAACTGTTTTTT. The encoded protein is CASSLGAWKNEKLFF. This chain joins TRBV7-9 and TRBJ1-4, with unresolved D. The CDR3 has 15 residues. CDR1 is SEHNR, CDR2 FQNEAQ, per germline (reference sequence). V dropped 1 base and J dropped 5 bases, with 11 bases sitting between them.

V and J are TRBV10-3 and TRBJ1-1; the match to TRBD1 covers 7 bases. V gave up 3 bases and J gave up 1 base; unmatched junction bases: 17. CDR1 is ENHRY, CDR2 SYGVKD, per germline. The CDR3 extends over 19 amino acids. The CDR3 region is CAISDPYTGVQYGNTEAFF. CDR3 DNA sequence: TGTGCCATCAGTGACCCTTATACAGGGGTACAGTACGGGAACACTGAAGCTTTCTTT.

V gene TRBV29-1 combines with J gene TRBJ2-2; 9 nucleotides line up with TRBD1. Looked up from germline, CDR1 is SQVTM and CDR2 is ANQGSEA. Trimming removed 6 bases from V and 2 bases from J; junction bases left unmatched: 7. This CDR3 comprises 15 residues. CDR3 region: CSVSDRGTNTGELFF. DNA for the CDR3: TGCAGCGTCTCAGACAGGGGGACTAACACCGGGGAGCTGTTTTTT.

The rearrangement links TRBV7-2 to TRBJ2-7, with TRBD1 matching 8 bases. The CDR3 length is 15 residues. Germline CDR1 is SGHTA and CDR2 is FQGNSA. With V trimmed by 5 bases and J by 1 base, 7 bases remained unmatched. CDR3: CASSVSGTGSYEQYF. DNA for the CDR3: TGTGCCAGCAGCGTTTCTGGGACAGGATCCTACGAGCAGTACTTC.

This clone was counted once. The rearrangement joins TRBV28 to TRBJ2-4; 8 positions agree with TRBD1. J was trimmed by 8 bases and V by 1 base; bases with no gene match: 4. The CDR3 runs to 14 residues. From germline, CDR1 is MDHEN and CDR2 SYDVKM. In DNA, the CDR3 is TGTGCCAGCAGTTTATTTCAGGGGGCGGACATTCAGTACTTC. The encoded protein is CASSLFQGADIQYF.

V and J are TRBV28 and TRBJ2-2; 7 positions match TRBD1. V trimming: 5 bases; J trimming: 2 bases; junction bases outside the gene matches: 2. CDR3 length: 14 residues. In germline, CDR1 is MDHEN, CDR2 SYDVKM. CDR3 in DNA: TGTGCCAGCAGTCAAGGGGGCAACACCGGGGAGCTGTTTTTT. It codes for CASSQGGNTGELFF.

This clone occurred a few times. The J gene is TRBJ1-1, the V gene TRBV19; the match to TRBD1 covers 9 bases. CDR3 length: 15 residues. Germline V gives CDR1 LNHDA, CDR2 SQIVND (reference sequence). Trimming took 5 bases from V and 0 from J; bases not matched to a gene: 4. The CDR3 loop reads CASSPRTGVNTEAFF. DNA of the CDR3: TGTGCCAGTAGTCCACGGACAGGGGTGAACACTGAAGCTTTCTTT. Drawing the rest from reference TRBV19 and TRBJ1-1, the complete variable domain is DGGITQSPKYLFRKEGQNVTLSCEQNLNHDAMYWYRQDPGQGLRLIYYSQIVNDFQKGDIAEGYSVSREKKESFPLTVTSAQKNPTAFYLCASSPRTGVNTEAFFGQGTRLTVV.

This sequence joins TRBV18 and TRBJ2-5; 11 bases are a match to TRBD2. Germline CDR1 is KGHSH and CDR2 is LQKENI. This CDR3 contains 16 residues. Losses at the gene ends were 8 bases for V and 5 bases for J; bases not matched to a gene: 13. In nucleotides, the CDR3 is TGTGCCAGCCAACGAAGCACTAGCGGGGGCGGTGAGACCCAGTACTTC. Translating it yields CASQRSTSGGGETQYF.

This clone was detected only a few times. The chain has TRBV14 and TRBJ2-2; no clear D. V shed 4 bases and J shed 2 bases, with 5 bases lying between them. Germline CDR1 and CDR2: SGHDN and FVKESK. This CDR3 region has 13 residues. CDR3 bases: TGTGCCAGCAGCCGAGTTAACACCGGGGAGCTGTTTTTT. This sequence encodes CASSRVNTGELFF.

This chain connects TRBV5-1 to TRBJ2-7; D might be TRBD1 (6 bases). CDR1 and CDR2 (germline): SGHRS, YFSETQ. V was shortened by 2 bases and J by 6 bases, with 12 bases between the two germline ends. The CDR3 spans 13 residues. As DNA, the CDR3 is TGCGCCAGCAGCTTTAACAGGGAAACCGAGCAGTACTTC. It codes for CASSFNRETEQYF.

The gene calls are TRBV25-1 and TRBJ1-2; D perhaps matches TRBD1 (6 bases). Trimming took off 3 bases at V and 1 base at J, with 18 bases between the two ends. This CDR3 has 17 residues. CDR1 is MGHDK, CDR2 SYGVNS, per germline. The CDR3 sequence is CASSDRRRTASNYGYTF. CDR3 sequence (DNA): TGTGCCAGCAGTGACAGACGACGGACAGCCAGTAACTATGGCTACACCTTC.

The J gene is TRBJ1-4, the V gene TRBV5-1, with TRBD1 identical over 10 bases. Germline trimming cut 4 bases from V and 8 bases from J; bases unmatched to any gene: 5. In germline, CDR1 is SGHRS, CDR2 YFSETQ. This CDR3 has 14 residues. The CDR3 is CASSLDRGGEKLFF. CDR3 nucleotide sequence: TGCGCCAGCAGCCTGGACAGGGGGGGCGAAAAACTGTTTTTT.

V and J are TRBV10-3 and TRBJ2-2, with 14 nucleotides matching TRBD2. This CDR3 is built from 18 residues. V lost 5 bases and J lost 5; bases outside the gene matches: 10. Germline assignment: CDR1 ENHRY and CDR2 SYGVKD. The CDR3 here is CAISRGTSGRSGTGELFF. The CDR3 region has the DNA TGTGCCATCAGTAGGGGGACTAGCGGGAGATCGGGAACCGGGGAGCTGTTTTTT.

The rearrangement links TRBV18 to TRBJ1-4, with TRBD1 identical over 8 bases. Looked up from germline, CDR1 is KGHSH and CDR2 is LQKENI. J was trimmed by 9 bases and V by 6 bases; bases with no gene match: 12. There are 15 residues in the CDR3. Here the CDR3 DNA reads TGTGCCAGCTCGGAGAACCGGGACAGGCGGCAAAAACTGTTTTTT. Translated, it gives CASSENRDRRQKLFF.

The chain uses TRBV6-5 and TRBJ1-1; 11 positions match TRBD1. This CDR3 spans 13 amino acids. The germline V gene encodes CDR1 MNHEY and CDR2 SVGAGI. J lost 5 bases, V lost 7 bases, and 3 bases had no gene match. The CDR3 DNA follows: TGTGCCAGCACAAGGGACAGGGGGACTGAAGCTTTCTTT. Translated: CASTRDRGTEAFF.

The chain carries TRBV2 and TRBJ2-2; tentatively, D is TRBD1 (6 bases). The CDR3 length is 15 residues. From germline, CDR1 is SNHLY and CDR2 FYNNEI. Trimming took 6 bases from V and 2 from J, leaving 13 bases between them. The CDR3 spells CASRADSANTGELFF. In nucleotides, the CDR3 is TGTGCCAGCAGGGCGGACAGCGCAAACACCGGGGAGCTGTTTTTT.

The J gene is TRBJ2-7, the V gene TRBV6-5; 9 nucleotides align to TRBD1. There are 16 residues in the CDR3. Germline-derived CDR1 and CDR2 are MNHEY and SVGAGI. V dropped 4 bases and J dropped 2; count of bases not matched to a gene: 9. CDR3 amino acids: CASSSSGTGSPYEQYF. The CDR3, as DNA: TGTGCCAGCAGTTCCTCCGGGACAGGGTCCCCCTACGAGCAGTACTTC.

The rearrangement joins TRBV4-1 to TRBJ2-2; D is perhaps TRBD1 (6 bases). This CDR3 spans 17 amino acids. V lost 0 bases and J 5 bases, leaving 16 bases between the germline ends. Germline assignment: CDR1 MGHRA and CDR2 YSYEKL. The CDR3 coding sequence is TGCGCCAGCAGCCAAGATTTTTACAGGGTAATGACCGGGGAGCTGTTTTTT. Its translation is CASSQDFYRVMTGELFF.